This T cell receptor beta chain was captured by sequencing in a study of cytomegalovirus exposure and HLA in healthy donors. Study information: An analysis done earlier identified roughly 120 million unique TCR beta sequences from about 180 million T cells. Study-wide points: Some V segments, TRBV6-2 and TRBV6-3 among them, were indistinguishable and were therefore excluded. Later, TCR association rates were found to vary by HLA locus, highest for DRB1 and lowest for HLA-C. Follow-up analysis later connected one missense variant in DCLRE1C with trimming of TCR beta V- and J-genes.

After removal of 2 bases from V and 1 base from J, the junction contained 7 bases not matched to a gene. The CDR3 runs 17 residues. Germline V gene data show CDR1 as ENHRY and CDR2 as SYGVKD. Remarks on this clone: No antigen is known for it.

Both 60 Vbeta primers and 13 Jbeta primers went into the PCR. TCRdb's table, derived via immunoSEQ multiplex PCR, lists solely in-frame clones and lacks some. The repertoire consists of 80,000 or so clones, with around a tenth occurring once and the leading ten covering over 20%. The specimen was PBMCs. This clonotype originated in a man in his 60s in good health and CMV-seropositive. This sequence joins TRBV10-3 and TRBJ1-2; TRBD1 matches 10 bases. The CDR3 sequence is CAISEPGTGAINYGYTF. The CDR3 DNA sequence: TGTGCCATCAGTGAGCCCGGGACAGGGGCCATTAACTATGGCTACACCTTC.